This T cell receptor (beta chain) is from a study of shared clonotypes between healthy human individuals. Broader study findings: Genetic and exposure-history diversity was limited by the small donor number. Collection of samples was limited to blood; tissue repertoires likely differ.

V was shortened by 2 bases and J by 1 base, with 10 bases between the two germline ends. Germline CDR1 and CDR2: SGHRS and YFSETQ. The CDR3 sequence is 14 residues long. Data came from immunoSEQ multiplex PCR; TCRdb stores just in-frame clones and leaves some out. The sample shows over a million clones, more than 95% of them seen only once. On this clone itself: Its specificity is not known.

Sequencing was performed on naive CD4+ T cells sorted from blood. Subset given: CD45RA+ positively selected. The source is a man aged 25 to 40 in good health. The chain recombines TRBV5-1 with TRBJ2-7; D might be TRBD1 (5 bases). CDR3 sequence (DNA): TGCGCCAGCAGCTTTTCGACAGATTCCTACGAGCAGTACTTC. Its protein is CASSFSTDSYEQYF. Drawing the rest from reference TRBV5-1 and TRBJ2-7, the complete variable domain is KAGVTQTPRYLIKTRGQQVTLSCSPISGHRSVSWYQQTPGQGLQFLFEYFSETQRNKGNFPGRFSGRQFSNSRSEMNVSTLELGDSALYLCASSFSTDSYEQYFGPGTRLTVT.